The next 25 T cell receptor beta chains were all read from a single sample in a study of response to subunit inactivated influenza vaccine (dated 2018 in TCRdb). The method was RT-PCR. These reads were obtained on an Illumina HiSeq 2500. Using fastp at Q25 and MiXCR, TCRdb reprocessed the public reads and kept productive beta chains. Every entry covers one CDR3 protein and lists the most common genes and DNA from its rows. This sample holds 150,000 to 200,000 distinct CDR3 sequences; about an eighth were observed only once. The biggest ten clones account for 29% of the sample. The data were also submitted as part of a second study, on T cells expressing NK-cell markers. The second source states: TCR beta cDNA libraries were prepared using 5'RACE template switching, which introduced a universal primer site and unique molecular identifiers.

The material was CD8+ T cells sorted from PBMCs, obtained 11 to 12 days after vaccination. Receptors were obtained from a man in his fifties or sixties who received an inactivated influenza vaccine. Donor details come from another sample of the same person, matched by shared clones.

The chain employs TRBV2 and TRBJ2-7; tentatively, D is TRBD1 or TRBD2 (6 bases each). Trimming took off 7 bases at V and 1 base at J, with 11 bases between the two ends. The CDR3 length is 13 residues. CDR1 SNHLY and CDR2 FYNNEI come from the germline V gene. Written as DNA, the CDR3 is TGTGCCAGCACCGGGGGCCGATCCTACGAGCAGTACTTC. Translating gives CASTGGRSYEQYF.

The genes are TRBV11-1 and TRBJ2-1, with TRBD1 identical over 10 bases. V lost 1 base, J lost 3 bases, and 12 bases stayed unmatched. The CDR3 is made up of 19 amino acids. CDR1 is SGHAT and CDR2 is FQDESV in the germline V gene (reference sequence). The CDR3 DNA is TGTGCCAGCAGCTTAGGGACAGGGGGTGCAGGTTTTTTCTACAATGAGCAGTTCTTC. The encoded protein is CASSLGTGGAGFFYNEQFF.

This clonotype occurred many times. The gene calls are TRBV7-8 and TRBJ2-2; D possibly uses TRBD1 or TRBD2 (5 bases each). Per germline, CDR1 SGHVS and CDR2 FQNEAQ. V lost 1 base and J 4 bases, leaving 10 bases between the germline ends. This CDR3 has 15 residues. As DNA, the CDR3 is TGTGCCAGCAGCTTAGGAGGGGCGTTCACCGGGGAGCTGTTTTTT. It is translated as CASSLGGAFTGELFF.

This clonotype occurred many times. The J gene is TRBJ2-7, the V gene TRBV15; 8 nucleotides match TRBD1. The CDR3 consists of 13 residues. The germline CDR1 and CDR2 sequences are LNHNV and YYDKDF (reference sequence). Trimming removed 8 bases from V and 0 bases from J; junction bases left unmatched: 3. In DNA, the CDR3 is TGTGCCACCGCAGGGGGCGTCTCCTACGAGCAGTACTTC. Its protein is CATAGGVSYEQYF.

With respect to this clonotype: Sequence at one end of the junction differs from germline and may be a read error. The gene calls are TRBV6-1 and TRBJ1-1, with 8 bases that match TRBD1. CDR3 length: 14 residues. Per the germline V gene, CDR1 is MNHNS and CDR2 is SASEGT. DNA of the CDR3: TGTGCCAGCAGCGAAGACAGGGGGAACACTGAAGCTTTCTTT. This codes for CASSEDRGNTEAFF.

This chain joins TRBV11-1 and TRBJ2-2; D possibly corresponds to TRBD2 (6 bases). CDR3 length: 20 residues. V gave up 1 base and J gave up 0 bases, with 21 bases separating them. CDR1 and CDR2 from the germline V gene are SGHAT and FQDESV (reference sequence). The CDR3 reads CASSLGLLGGSSANTGELFF. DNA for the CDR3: TGTGCCAGCAGCTTAGGCCTCTTGGGGGGTTCAAGTGCGAACACCGGGGAGCTGTTTTTT. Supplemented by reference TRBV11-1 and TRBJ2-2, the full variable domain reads EAEVAQSPRYKITEKSQAVAFWCDPISGHATLYWYRQILGQGPELLVQFQDESVVDDSQLPKDRFSAERLKGVDSTLKIQPAELGDSAMYLCASSLGLLGGSSANTGELFFGEGSRLTVL.

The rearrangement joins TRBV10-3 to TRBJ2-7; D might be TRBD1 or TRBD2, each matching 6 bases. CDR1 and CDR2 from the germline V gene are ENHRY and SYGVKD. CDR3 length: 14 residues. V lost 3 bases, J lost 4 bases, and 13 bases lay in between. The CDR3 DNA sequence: TGTGCCATCAGTGATGAAGGGGGGATATACGAGCAGTACTTC. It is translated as CAISDEGGIYEQYF.

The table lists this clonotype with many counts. DNA of the CDR3: TGTGCCAGCAGCTTAGGCCCGGCCCCCAGTGAGACCCAGTACTTC. It translates to CASSLGPAPSETQYF. The chain has TRBV11-2 and TRBJ2-5; D is undetermined. Germline V gives CDR1 SGHAT, CDR2 FQNNGV. The CDR3 has 15 residues. V was trimmed by 1 base and J by 5 bases, leaving 14 bases between them.

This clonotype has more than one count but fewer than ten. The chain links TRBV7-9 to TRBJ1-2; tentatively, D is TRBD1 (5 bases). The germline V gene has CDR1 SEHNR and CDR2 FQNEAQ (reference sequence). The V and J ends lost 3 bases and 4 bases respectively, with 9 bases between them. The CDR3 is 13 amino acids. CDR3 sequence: CASSFPGLYGYTF. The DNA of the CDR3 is TGTGCCAGCAGCTTCCCAGGGCTCTATGGCTACACCTTC. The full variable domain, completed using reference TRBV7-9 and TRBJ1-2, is DTGVSQNPRHKITKRGQNVTFRCDPISEHNRLYWYRQTLGQGPEFLTYFQNEAQLEKSRLLSDRFSAERPKGSFSTLEIQRTEQGDSAMYLCASSFPGLYGYTFGSGTRLTVV.

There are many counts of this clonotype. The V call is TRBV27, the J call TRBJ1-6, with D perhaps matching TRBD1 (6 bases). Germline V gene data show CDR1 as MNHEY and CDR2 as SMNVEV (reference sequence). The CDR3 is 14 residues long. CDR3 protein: CVLGGLMDNSPLHF. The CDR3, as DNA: TGTGTCCTTGGGGGGCTTATGGATAATTCACCCCTCCACTTT.

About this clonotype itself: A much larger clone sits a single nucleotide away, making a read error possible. CDR3 DNA: TGCGCCAGCAGCCAGGGACAGACCTACGAGCAGCACTTC. It translates to CASSQGQTYEQHF. The V gene is TRBV5-1, the J gene TRBJ2-7, with 7 nucleotides matching TRBD1. Germline V gene sequence: CDR1 SGHRS, CDR2 YFSETQ. The CDR3 has 13 amino acids.

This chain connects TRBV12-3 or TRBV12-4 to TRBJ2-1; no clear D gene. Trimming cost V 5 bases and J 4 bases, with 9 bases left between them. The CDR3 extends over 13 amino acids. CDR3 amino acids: CASSHVRYNEQFF. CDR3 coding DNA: TGTGCCAGCAGTCACGTGCGGTACAATGAGCAGTTCTTC.

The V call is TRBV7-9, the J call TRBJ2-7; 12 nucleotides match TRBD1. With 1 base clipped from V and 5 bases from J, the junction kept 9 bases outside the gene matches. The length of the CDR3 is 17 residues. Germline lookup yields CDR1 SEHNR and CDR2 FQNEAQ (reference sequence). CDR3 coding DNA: TGTGCCAGCAGCTTAGATATACTCGGGACAGGGGGCCACGAGCAGTACTTC. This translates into CASSLDILGTGGHEQYF.

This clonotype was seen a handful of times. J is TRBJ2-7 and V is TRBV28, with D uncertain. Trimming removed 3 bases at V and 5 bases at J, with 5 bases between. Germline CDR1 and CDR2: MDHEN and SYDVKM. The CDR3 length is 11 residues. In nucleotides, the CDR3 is TGTGCCAGCAGTTTTTCTAACGAGCAGTACTTC. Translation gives CASSFSNEQYF. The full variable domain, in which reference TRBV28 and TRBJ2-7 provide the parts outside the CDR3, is DVKVTQSSRYLVKRTGEKVFLECVQDMDHENMFWYRQDPGLGLRLIYFSYDVKMKEKGDIPEGYSVSREKKERFSLILESASTNQTSMYLCASSFSNEQYFGPGTRLTVT.

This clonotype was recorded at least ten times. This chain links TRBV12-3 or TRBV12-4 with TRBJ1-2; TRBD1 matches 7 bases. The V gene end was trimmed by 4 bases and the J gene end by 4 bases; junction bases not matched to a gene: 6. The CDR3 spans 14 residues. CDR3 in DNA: TGTGCCAGCAGTTCTCAGGGGGTCCTCTATGGCTACACCTTC. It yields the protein CASSSQGVLYGYTF.

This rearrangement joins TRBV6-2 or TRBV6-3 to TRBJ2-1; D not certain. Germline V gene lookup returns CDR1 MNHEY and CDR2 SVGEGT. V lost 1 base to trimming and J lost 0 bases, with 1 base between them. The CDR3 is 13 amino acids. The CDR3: CASSYYSYNEQFF. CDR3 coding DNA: TGTGCCAGCAGTTACTACTCCTACAATGAGCAGTTCTTC.

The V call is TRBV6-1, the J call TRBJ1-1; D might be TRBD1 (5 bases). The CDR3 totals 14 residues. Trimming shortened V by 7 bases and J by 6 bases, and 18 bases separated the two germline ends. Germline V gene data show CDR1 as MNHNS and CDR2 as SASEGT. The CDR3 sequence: CASTPLDRVAEAFF. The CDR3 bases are TGTGCCAGCACCCCTCTCGACAGAGTGGCTGAAGCTTTCTTT.

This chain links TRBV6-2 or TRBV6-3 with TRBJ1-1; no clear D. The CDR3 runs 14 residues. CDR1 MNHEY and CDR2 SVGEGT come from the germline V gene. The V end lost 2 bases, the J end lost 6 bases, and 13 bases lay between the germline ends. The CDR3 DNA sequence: TGTGCCAGCAGTTACACTCCCGAACGGGCTGAAGCTTTCTTT. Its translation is CASSYTPERAEAFF.

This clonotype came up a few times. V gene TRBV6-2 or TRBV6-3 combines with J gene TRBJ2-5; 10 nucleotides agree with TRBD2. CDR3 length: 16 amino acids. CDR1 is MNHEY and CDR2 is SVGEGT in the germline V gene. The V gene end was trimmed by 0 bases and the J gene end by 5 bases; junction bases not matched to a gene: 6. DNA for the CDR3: TGTGCCAGCAGTTACTCGGAAGCGGGAGGGCCGGAGACCCAGTACTTC. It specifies CASSYSEAGGPETQYF.

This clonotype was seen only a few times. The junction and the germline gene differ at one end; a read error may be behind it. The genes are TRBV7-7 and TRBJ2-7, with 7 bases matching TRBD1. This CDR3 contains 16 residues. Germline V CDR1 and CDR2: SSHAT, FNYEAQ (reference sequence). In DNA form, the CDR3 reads TGTGCTAGCAGCCCCGAGACAGGGAGAGACGATTACGAGCAGTACTTC. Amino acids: CASSPETGRDDYEQYF.

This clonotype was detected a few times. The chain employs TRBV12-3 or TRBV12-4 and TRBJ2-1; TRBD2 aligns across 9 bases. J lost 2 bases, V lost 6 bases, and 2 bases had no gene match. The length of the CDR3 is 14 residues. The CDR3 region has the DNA TGTGCCAGCAGCCGGACTAGCGCCTACAATGAGCAGTTCTTC. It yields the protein CASSRTSAYNEQFF.

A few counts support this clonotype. The DNA for the CDR3 is TGCGCCAGCAGTGAGCCCGGGGAGAATGAGCAGTTCTTC. Translation: CASSEPGENEQFF. The genes are TRBV10-2 and TRBJ2-1; the D gene is possibly TRBD2 (5 bases). This CDR3 comprises 13 residues. Germline CDR1 is WSHSY and CDR2 is SAAADI. The germline V and J ends were trimmed by 2 bases and 7 bases, with 9 bases remaining between them.

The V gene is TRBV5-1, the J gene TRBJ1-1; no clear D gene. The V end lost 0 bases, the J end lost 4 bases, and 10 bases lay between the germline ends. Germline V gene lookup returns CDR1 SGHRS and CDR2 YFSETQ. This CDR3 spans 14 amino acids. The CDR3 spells CASSLAWVSTEAFF. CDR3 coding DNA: TGCGCCAGCAGCTTGGCGTGGGTTTCCACTGAAGCTTTCTTT. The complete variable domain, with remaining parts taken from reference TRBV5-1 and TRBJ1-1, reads KAGVTQTPRYLIKTRGQQVTLSCSPISGHRSVSWYQQTPGQGLQFLFEYFSETQRNKGNFPGRFSGRQFSNSRSEMNVSTLELGDSALYLCASSLAWVSTEAFFGQGTRLTVV.

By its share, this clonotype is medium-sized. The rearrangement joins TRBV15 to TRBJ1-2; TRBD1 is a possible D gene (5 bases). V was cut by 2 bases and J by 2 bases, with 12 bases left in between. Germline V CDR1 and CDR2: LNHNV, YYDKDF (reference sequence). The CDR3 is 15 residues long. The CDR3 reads CATSRRRGSNYGYTF. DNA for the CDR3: TGTGCCACCAGCAGACGCCGGGGCTCAAACTATGGCTACACCTTC. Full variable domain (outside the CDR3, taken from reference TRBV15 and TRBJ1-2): DAMVIQNPRYQVTQFGKPVTLSCSQTLNHNVMYWYQQKSSQAPKLLFHYYDKDFNNEADTPDNFQSRRPNTSFCFLDIRSPGLGDTAMYLCATSRRRGSNYGYTFGSGTRLTVV.

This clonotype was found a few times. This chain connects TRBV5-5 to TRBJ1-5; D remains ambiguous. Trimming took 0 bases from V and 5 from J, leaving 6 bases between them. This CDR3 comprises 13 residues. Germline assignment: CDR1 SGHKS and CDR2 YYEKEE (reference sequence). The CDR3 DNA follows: TGTGCCAGCAGCTTGGTTCCGGATCAGCCCCAGCATTTT. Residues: CASSLVPDQPQHF.